This TCR beta chain originates from a study of T cells in Graves' hyperthyroidism and ophthalmopathy. The study, taken as a whole, reports: The authors' 13 V-J model separated ophthalmopathy from stable hyperthyroidism.

Using RNA transcripts as the source, TCR beta CDR3 regions were amplified. A set of HTBI primers served as the primers for a first-round RT-PCR of the TCR CDR3. TCRdb independently ran MiXCR on the multiplex PCR reads; one entry per CDR3 protein. The sample yields around 620,000 distinct CDR3 sequences, approximately 15% seen once. This clonotype was found many times. Its cognate antigen is unknown. Germline CDR1 is GTSNPN and CDR2 is SVGIG (reference sequence). V was clipped by 4 bases and J by 4 bases; unmatched bases: 5. This CDR3 is 13 amino acids long. Ophthalmopathy patients had Clinical Activity Score at least 3, NOSPECS grade at least 4, duration under 3 months. Diagnoses were established using clinical symptoms, serum thyroxine and TRAb, thyroid ultrasound and orbital computed tomography. Extraction of PBMCs used roughly 9.6 ml of fresh peripheral blood.

This sequence joins TRBV30 and TRBJ1-2, with TRBD1 matching 8 bases. The specimen sequenced was blood. This sequence was found in a woman younger than 35 with Graves' ophthalmopathy. In nucleotides, the CDR3 is TGTGCCTGGACCTTAGGACAGGGCTATGGCTACACCTTC. Its translation: CAWTLGQGYGYTF.